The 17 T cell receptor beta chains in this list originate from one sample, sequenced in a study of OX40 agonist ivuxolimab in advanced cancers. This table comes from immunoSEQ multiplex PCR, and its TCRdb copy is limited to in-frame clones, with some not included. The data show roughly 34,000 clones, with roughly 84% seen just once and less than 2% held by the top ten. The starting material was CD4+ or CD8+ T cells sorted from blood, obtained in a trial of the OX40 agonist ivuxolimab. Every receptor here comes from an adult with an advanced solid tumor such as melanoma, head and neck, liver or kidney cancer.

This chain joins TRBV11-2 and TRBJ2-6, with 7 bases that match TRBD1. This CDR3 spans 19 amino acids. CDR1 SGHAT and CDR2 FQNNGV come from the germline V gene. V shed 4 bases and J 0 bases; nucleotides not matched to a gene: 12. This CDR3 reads CASSCEPGQTCSGANVLTF. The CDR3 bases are TGTGCCAGCAGCTGTGAGCCGGGACAGACCTGCTCTGGGGCCAACGTCCTGACTTTC. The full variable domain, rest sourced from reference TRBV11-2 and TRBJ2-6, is EAGVAQSPRYKIIEKRQSVAFWCNPISGHATLYWYQQILGQGPKLLIQFQNNGVVDDSQLPKDRFSAERLKGVDSTLKIQPAKLEDSAVYLCASSCEPGQTCSGANVLTFGAGSRLTVL.

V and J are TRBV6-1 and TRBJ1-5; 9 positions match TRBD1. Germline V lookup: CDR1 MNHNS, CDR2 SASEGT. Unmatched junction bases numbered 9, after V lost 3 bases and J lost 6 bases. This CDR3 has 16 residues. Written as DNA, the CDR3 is TGTGCCAGCAGTGATATAGACAGGGGGTTCCGTCAGCCCCAGCATTTT. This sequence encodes CASSDIDRGFRQPQHF.

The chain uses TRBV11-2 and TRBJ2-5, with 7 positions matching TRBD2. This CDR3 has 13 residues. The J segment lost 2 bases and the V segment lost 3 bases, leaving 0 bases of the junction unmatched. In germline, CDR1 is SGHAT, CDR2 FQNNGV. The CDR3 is CASSLGLQETQYF. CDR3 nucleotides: TGTGCCAGCAGCTTGGGACTACAAGAGACCCAGTACTTC.

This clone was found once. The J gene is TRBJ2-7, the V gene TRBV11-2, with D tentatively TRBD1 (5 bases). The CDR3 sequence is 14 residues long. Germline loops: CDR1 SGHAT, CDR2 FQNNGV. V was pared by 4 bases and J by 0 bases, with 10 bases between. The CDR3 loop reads CASSSRTNSYEQYF. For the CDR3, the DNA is TGTGCCAGCAGCTCGAGGACAAACTCCTACGAGCAGTACTTC.

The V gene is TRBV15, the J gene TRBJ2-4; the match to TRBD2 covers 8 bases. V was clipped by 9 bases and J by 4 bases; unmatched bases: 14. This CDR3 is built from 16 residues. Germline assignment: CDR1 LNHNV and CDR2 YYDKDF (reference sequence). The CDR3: CATGAWGAGAKNIQYF. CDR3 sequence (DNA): TGTGCCACGGGGGCGTGGGGAGCGGGAGCTAAAAACATTCAGTACTTC. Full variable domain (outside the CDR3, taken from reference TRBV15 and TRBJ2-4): DAMVIQNPRYQVTQFGKPVTLSCSQTLNHNVMYWYQQKSSQAPKLLFHYYDKDFNNEADTPDNFQSRRPNTSFCFLDIRSPGLGDTAMYLCATGAWGAGAKNIQYFGAGTRLSVL.

The CDR3 reads CASRVQELFF. CDR3 coding DNA: TGTGCCAGCAGAGTGCAGGAACTGTTTTTT. The chain links TRBV2 to TRBJ1-4; the D is unclear. Trimming took off 6 bases at V and 12 bases at J, with 8 bases between the two ends. Germline CDR1 reads SNHLY; CDR2 reads FYNNEI. The CDR3 sequence is 10 residues long.

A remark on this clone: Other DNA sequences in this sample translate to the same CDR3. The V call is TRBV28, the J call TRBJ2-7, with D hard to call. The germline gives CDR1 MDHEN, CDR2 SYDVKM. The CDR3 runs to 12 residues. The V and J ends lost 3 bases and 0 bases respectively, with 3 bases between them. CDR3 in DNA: TGTGCCAGCAGTTTCTCCTCCTACGAGCAGTACTTC. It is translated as CASSFSSYEQYF.

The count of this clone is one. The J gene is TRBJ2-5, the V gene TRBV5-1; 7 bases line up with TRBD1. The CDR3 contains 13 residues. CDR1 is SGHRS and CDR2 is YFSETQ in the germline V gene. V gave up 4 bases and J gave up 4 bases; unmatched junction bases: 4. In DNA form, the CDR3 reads TGCGCCAGCAGCCTCGACAGGGCAGAGACCCAGTACTTC. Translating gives CASSLDRAETQYF. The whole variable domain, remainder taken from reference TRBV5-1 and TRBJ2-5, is KAGVTQTPRYLIKTRGQQVTLSCSPISGHRSVSWYQQTPGQGLQFLFEYFSETQRNKGNFPGRFSGRQFSNSRSEMNVSTLELGDSALYLCASSLDRAETQYFGPGTRLLVL.

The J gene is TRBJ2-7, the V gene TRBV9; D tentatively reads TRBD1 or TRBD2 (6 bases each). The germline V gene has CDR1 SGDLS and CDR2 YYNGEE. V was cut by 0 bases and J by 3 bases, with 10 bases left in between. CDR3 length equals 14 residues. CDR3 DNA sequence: TGTGCCAGCAGCGTAGCTGGGGGGCGCTACGAGCAGTACTTC. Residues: CASSVAGGRYEQYF. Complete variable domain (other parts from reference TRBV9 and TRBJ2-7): DSGVTQTPKHLITATGQRVTLRCSPRSGDLSVYWYQQSLDQGLQFLIQYYNGEERAKGNILERFSAQQFPDLHSELNLSSLELGDSALYFCASSVAGGRYEQYFGPGTRLTVT.

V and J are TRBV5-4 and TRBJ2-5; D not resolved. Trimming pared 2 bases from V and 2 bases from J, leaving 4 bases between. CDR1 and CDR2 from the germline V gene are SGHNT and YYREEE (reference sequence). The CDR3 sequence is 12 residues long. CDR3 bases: TGTGCCAGCAGCTTCACTCAAGAGACCCAGTACTTC. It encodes CASSFTQETQYF.

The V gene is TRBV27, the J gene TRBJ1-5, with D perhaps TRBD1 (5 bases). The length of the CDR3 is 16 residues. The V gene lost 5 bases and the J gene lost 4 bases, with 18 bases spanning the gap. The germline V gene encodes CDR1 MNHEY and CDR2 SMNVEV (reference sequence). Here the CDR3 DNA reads TGTGCCAGCAGTCCCCCGGCAGGGTCGAGTAATCAGCCCCAGCATTTT. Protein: CASSPPAGSSNQPQHF.

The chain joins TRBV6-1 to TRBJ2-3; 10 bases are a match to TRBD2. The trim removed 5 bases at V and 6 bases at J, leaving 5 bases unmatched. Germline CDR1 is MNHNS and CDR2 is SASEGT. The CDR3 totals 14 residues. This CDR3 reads CASSSSGSVDTQYF. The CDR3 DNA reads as TGTGCCAGCAGTTCTAGCGGGAGTGTCGATACGCAGTATTTT.

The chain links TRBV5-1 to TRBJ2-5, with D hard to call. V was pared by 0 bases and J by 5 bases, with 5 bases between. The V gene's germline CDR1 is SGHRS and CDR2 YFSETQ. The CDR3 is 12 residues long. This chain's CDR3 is CASSLAFETQYF. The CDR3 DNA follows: TGCGCCAGCAGCTTGGCCTTTGAGACCCAGTACTTC.

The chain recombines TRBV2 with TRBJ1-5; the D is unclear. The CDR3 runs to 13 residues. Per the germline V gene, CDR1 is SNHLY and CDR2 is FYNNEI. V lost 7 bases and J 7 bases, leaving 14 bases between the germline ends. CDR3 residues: CASNREAEQPQHF. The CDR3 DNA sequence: TGTGCCAGCAACCGGGAGGCTGAGCAGCCCCAGCATTTT.

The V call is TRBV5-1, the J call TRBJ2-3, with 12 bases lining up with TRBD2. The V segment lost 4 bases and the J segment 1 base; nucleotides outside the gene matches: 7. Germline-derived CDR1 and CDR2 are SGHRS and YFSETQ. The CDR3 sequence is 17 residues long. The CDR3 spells CASSARTSGDRTDTQYF. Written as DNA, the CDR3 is TGCGCCAGCAGCGCCCGGACTAGCGGGGACCGCACAGATACGCAGTATTTT.

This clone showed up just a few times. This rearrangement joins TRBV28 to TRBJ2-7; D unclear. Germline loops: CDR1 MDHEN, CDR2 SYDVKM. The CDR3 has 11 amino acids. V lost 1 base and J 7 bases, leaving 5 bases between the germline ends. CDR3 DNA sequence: TGTGCCAGCAGTTTATTGGGGGAGCAGTACTTC. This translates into CASSLLGEQYF.

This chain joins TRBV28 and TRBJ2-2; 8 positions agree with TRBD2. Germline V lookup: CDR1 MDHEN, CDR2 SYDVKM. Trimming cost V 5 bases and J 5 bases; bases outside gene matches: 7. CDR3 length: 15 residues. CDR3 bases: TGTGCCAGCAGTCCCGGACTAGCTTGGACCGGGGAGCTGTTTTTT. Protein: CASSPGLAWTGELFF. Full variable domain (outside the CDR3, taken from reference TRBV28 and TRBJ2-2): DVKVTQSSRYLVKRTGEKVFLECVQDMDHENMFWYRQDPGLGLRLIYFSYDVKMKEKGDIPEGYSVSREKKERFSLILESASTNQTSMYLCASSPGLAWTGELFFGEGSRLTVL.